Listed here is a single T cell receptor beta chain. This CDR3 comprises 14 residues. Per germline, CDR1 SQVTM and CDR2 ANQGSEA. J was trimmed by 4 bases and V by 3 bases; bases with no gene match: 7. The source of the sample is a study of blood T cell repertoires in COVID-19. Study background: Donors in the United States, Italy and Spain gave samples during acute or convalescent COVID-19. The cDNA or gDNA used as material had been derived from T cells, B-cell-depleted T cells, or PBMCs.

Original processing notes: Using reference gene primer amplification, nucleated cell counts were estimated. Produced via immunoSEQ multiplex PCR; TCRdb's table is partial and in-frame only. D and trimming were read from the DNA, whereas the V and J calls and clone size are those reported in that table. The repertoire holds about 670,000 clones, with around 90% as singletons. The sequence derives from a woman aged 18-35 years with acute or convalescent COVID-19. This chain links TRBV29-1 with TRBJ2-7, with 9 positions matching TRBD1. Material: peripheral blood. The CDR3 DNA follows: TGCAGCGTTGATGGTACAGGGGGCTTATACGAGCAGTACTTC. Its protein is CSVDGTGGLYEQYF.